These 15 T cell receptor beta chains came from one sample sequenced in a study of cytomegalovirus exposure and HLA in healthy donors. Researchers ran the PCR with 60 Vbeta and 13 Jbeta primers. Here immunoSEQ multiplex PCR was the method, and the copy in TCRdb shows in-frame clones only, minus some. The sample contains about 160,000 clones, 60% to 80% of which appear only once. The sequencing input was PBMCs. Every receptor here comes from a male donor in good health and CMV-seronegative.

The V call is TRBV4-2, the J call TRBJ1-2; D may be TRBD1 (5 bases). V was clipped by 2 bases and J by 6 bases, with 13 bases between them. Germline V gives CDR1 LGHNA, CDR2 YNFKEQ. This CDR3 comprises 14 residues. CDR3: CASSQPARADGYTF. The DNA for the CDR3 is TGTGCCAGCAGCCAACCGGCCAGGGCGGATGGCTACACCTTC.

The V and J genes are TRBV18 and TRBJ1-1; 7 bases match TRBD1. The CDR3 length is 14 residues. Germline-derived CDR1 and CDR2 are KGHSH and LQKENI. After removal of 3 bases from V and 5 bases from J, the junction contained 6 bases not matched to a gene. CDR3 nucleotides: TGTGCCAGCTCACCCCTGACAGGGAAGACTGAAGCTTTCTTT. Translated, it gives CASSPLTGKTEAFF.

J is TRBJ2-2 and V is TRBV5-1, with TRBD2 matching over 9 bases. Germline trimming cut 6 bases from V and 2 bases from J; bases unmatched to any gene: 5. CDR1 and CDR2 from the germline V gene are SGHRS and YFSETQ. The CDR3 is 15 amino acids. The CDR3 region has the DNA TGCGCCAGCACCCCGACTAGCGGTAACACCGGGGAGCTGTTTTTT. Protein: CASTPTSGNTGELFF.

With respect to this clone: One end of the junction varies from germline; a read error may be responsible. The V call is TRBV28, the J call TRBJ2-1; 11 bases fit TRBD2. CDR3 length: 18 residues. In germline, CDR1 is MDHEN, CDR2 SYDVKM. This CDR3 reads CAGSSSLAGGSSYNEQFF. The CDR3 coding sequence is TGTGCCGGCAGCAGTTCTCTAGCGGGAGGCAGCTCCTACAATGAGCAGTTCTTC.

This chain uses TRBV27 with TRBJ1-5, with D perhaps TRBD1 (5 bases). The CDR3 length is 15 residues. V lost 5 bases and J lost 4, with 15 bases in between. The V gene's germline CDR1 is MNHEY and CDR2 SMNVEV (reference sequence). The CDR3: CASSLGQGQNQPQHF. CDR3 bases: TGTGCCAGCAGTCTTGGGCAGGGCCAAAATCAGCCCCAGCATTTT.

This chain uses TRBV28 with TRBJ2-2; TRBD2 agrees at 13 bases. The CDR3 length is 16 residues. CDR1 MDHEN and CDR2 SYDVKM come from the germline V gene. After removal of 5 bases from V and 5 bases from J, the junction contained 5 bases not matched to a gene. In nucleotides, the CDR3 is TGTGCCAGCAGTATCTGGACTAGCGGGAGAACCGGGGAGCTGTTTTTT. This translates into CASSIWTSGRTGELFF.

The CDR3 DNA follows: TGTGCCAGCAGCCCCCGGACTAGCACAGATACGCAGTATTTT. Translation: CASSPRTSTDTQYF. The rearrangement uses TRBV5-4 and TRBJ2-3; possibly TRBD2 for D (5 bases). Germline values: CDR1 SGHNT, CDR2 YYREEE (reference sequence). The CDR3 is 14 amino acids. V was trimmed by 4 bases and J by 0 bases, leaving 9 bases between them.

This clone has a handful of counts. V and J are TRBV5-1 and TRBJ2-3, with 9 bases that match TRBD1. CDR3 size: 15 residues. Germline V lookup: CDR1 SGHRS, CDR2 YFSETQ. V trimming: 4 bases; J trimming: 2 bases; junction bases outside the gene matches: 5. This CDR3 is CASSRQGGNTDTQYF. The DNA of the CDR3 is TGCGCCAGCAGCCGACAGGGGGGGAACACAGATACGCAGTATTTT.

The CDR3 here is CSVKGGQFGLAGQQETQYF. CDR3 bases: TGCAGCGTTAAAGGTGGCCAGTTTGGACTAGCGGGGCAACAAGAGACCCAGTACTTC. The chain links TRBV29-1 to TRBJ2-5; TRBD2 aligns across 12 bases. The CDR3 has 19 amino acids. CDR1 is SQVTM, CDR2 ANQGSEA, per germline. The junction had 18 bases not matched to a gene; V was cut back by 5 bases and J by 2 bases.

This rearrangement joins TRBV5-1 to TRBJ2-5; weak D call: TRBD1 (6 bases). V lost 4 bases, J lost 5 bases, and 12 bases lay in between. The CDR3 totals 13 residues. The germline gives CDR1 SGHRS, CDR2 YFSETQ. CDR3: CASSTTGSETQYF. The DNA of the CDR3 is TGCGCCAGCAGCACAACAGGGTCGGAGACCCAGTACTTC.

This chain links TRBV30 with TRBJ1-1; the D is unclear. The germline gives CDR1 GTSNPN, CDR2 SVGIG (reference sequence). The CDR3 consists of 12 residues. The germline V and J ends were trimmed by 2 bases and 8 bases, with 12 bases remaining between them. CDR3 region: CAWSRAGEEAFF. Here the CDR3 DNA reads TGTGCCTGGAGTAGGGCGGGAGAGGAAGCTTTCTTT.

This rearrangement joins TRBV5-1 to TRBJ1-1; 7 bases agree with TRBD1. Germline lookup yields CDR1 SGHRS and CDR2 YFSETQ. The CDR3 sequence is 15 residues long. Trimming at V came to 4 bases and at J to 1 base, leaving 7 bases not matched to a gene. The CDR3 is CASSPPRGRNTEAFF. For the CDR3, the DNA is TGCGCCAGCAGCCCGCCCAGGGGGAGGAACACTGAAGCTTTCTTT.

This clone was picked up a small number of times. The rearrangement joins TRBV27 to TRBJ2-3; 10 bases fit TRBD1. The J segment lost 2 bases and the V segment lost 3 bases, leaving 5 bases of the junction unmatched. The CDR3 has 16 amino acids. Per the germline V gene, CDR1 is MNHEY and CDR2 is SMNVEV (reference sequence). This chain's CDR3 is CASSLGTGDITDTQYF. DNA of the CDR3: TGTGCCAGCAGTTTGGGGACAGGGGATATCACAGATACGCAGTATTTT.

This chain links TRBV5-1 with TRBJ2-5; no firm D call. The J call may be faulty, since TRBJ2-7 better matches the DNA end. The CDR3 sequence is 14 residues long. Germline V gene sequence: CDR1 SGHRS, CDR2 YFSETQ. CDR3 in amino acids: CASKRTESSYEQYF. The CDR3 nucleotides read TGCGCCAGCAAGCGCACGGAGAGCTCCTACGAGCAGTACTTC.

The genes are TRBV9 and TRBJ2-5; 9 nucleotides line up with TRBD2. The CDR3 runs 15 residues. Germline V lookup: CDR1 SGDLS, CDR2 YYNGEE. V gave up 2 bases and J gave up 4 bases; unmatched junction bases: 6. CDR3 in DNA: TGTGCCAGCAGCGTGGGGCTAGCGGGAATAGAGACCCAGTACTTC. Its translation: CASSVGLAGIETQYF.